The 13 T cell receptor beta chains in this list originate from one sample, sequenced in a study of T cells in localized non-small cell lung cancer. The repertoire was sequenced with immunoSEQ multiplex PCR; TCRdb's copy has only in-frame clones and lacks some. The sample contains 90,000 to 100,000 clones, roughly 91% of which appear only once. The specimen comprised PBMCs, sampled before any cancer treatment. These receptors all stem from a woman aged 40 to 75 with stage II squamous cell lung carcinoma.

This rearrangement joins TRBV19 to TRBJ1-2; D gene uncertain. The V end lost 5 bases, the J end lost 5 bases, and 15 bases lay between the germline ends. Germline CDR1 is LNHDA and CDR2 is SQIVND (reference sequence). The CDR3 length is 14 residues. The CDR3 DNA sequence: TGTGCCAGTAGTCCTGCGTTGGGGAGTTATGGCTACACCTTC. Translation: CASSPALGSYGYTF.

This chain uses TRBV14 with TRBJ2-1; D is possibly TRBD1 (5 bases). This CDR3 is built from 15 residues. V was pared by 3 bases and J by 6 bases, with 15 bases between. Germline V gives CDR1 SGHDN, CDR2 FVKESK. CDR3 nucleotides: TGTGCCAGCAGCCAGCTAGGGGCGCTGAGCAATGAGCAGTTCTTC. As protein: CASSQLGALSNEQFF.

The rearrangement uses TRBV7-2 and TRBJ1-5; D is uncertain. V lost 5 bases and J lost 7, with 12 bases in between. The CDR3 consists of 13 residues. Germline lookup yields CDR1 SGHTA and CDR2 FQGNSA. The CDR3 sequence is CASSADRLQPQHF. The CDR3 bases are TGTGCCAGCAGCGCTGACCGTCTCCAGCCCCAGCATTTT.

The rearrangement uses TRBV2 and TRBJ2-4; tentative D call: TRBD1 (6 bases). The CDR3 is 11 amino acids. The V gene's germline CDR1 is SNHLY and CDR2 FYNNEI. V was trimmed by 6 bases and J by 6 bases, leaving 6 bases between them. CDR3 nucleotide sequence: TGTGCCAGCAGGGACAGAAACATTCAGTACTTC. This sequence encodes CASRDRNIQYF.

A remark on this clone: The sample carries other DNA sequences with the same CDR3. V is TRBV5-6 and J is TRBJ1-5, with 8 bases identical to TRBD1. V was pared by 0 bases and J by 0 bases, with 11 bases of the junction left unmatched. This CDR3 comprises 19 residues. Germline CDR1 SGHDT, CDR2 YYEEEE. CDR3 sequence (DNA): TGTGCCAGCAGCTTGGCCGGGACAGGAGCAACCTATAGCAATCAGCCCCAGCATTTT. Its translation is CASSLAGTGATYSNQPQHF.

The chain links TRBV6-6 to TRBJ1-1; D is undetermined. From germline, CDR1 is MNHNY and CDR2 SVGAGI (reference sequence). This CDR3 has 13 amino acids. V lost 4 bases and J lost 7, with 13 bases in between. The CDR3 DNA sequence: TGTGCCAGCAGTTTCAACCGGGAGGGTGAAGCTTTCTTT. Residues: CASSFNREGEAFF.

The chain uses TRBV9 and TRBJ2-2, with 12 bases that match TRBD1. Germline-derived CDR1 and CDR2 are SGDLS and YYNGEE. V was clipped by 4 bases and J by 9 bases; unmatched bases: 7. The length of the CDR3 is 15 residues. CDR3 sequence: CASSPGTGGNRELFF. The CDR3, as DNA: TGTGCCAGCAGCCCCGGGACAGGGGGCAATAGGGAGCTGTTTTTT.

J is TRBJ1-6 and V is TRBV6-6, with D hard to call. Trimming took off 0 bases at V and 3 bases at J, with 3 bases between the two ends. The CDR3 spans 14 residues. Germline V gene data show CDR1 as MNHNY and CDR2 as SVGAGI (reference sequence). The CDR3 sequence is CASSYSDYNSPLHF. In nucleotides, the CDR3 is TGTGCCAGCAGTTACTCGGACTATAATTCACCCCTCCACTTT.

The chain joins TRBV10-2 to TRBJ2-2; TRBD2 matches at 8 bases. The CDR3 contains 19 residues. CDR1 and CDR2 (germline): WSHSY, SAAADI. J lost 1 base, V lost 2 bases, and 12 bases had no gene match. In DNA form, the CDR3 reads TGCGCCAGCAGTGAGAGGCTAGCGGGTTGGCCCGGGAACACCGGGGAGCTGTTTTTT. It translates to CASSERLAGWPGNTGELFF.

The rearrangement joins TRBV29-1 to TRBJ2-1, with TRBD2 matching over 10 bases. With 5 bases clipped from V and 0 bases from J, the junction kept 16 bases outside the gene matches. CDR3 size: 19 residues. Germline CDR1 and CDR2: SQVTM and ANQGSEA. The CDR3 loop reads CSVSKAASGGRSSYNEQFF. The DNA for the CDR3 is TGCAGCGTTTCCAAGGCCGCTAGCGGGGGTCGAAGCTCCTACAATGAGCAGTTCTTC.

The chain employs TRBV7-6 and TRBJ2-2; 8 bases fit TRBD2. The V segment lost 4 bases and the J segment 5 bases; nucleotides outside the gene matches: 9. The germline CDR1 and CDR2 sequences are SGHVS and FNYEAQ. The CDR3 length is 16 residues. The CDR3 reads CASSSAGGGETGELFF. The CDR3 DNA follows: TGTGCCAGCAGCTCCGCCGGGGGGGGCGAAACCGGGGAGCTGTTTTTT.

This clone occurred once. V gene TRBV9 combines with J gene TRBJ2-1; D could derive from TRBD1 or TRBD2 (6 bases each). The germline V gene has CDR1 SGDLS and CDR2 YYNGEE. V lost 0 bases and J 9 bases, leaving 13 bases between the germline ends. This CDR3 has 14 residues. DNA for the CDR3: TGTGCCAGCAGCGTAGAAGGGGGGCGCAGTGAGCAGTTCTTC. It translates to CASSVEGGRSEQFF.

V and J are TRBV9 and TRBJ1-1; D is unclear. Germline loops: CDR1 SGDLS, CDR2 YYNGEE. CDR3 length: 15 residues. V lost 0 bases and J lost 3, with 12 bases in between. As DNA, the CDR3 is TGTGCCAGCAGCGTAGATTCTCCCAGACACACTGAAGCTTTCTTT. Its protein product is CASSVDSPRHTEAFF.